What follows are 9 T cell receptor beta chains derived from one specimen sequenced in a study of blood T cell repertoires in COVID-19. Repertoires were generated with immunoSEQ multiplex PCR, while TCRdb's copy carries only in-frame clones and drops some. Of about 100,000 clones in the sample, around four fifths were seen once. Sequencing input: peripheral blood. The receptor source for this set is an older man with active or convalescent COVID-19.

The rearrangement links TRBV5-5 to TRBJ1-4, with 7 bases lining up with TRBD1. With 4 bases clipped from V and 7 bases from J, the junction kept 4 bases outside the gene matches. Germline V gene lookup returns CDR1 SGHKS and CDR2 YYEKEE (reference sequence). The CDR3 loop spans 13 amino acids. The CDR3 sequence: CASSRTGLEKLFF. As DNA, the CDR3 is TGTGCCAGCAGCAGGACAGGTCTTGAAAAACTGTTTTTT.

V and J are TRBV7-9 and TRBJ2-7; 10 positions agree with TRBD1. CDR3 size: 14 residues. Germline V gene lookup returns CDR1 SEHNR and CDR2 FQNEAQ (reference sequence). Trimming removed 4 bases from V and 6 bases from J; junction bases left unmatched: 6. DNA for the CDR3: TGTGCCAGCAGCTCCTGGGACAGGGGCCCCGAGCAGTACTTC. Translating it yields CASSSWDRGPEQYF.

J is TRBJ1-2 and V is TRBV5-1; tentative D call: TRBD1 (5 bases). CDR3 length equals 13 residues. Per the germline V gene, CDR1 is SGHRS and CDR2 is YFSETQ. V lost 4 bases and J lost 5, with 12 bases in between. In DNA form, the CDR3 reads TGCGCCAGCAGCGTAGACAGCACATATGGCTACACCTTC. This encodes CASSVDSTYGYTF.

The V and J genes are TRBV5-1 and TRBJ2-3; tentatively, D is TRBD1 (7 bases). Trimming pared 4 bases from V and 2 bases from J, leaving 23 bases between. Per the germline V gene, CDR1 is SGHRS and CDR2 is YFSETQ. The CDR3 spans 18 residues. The CDR3 sequence is CASSPWGETGTSTDTQYF. CDR3 coding DNA: TGCGCCAGCAGCCCTTGGGGGGAGACAGGGACTTCCACAGATACGCAGTATTTT.

The table lists this clone with a few counts. The genes are TRBV7-2 and TRBJ2-3, with 11 bases identical to TRBD1. This CDR3 is built from 15 residues. The germline CDR1 and CDR2 sequences are SGHTA and FQGNSA. V was clipped by 5 bases and J by 4 bases; unmatched bases: 5. CDR3: CASSPRTGGADTQYF. Here the CDR3 DNA reads TGTGCCAGCAGCCCCCGGACAGGGGGCGCAGATACGCAGTATTTT.

The chain couples TRBV30 to TRBJ2-3; no clear D. V was pared by 5 bases and J by 3 bases, with 6 bases between. The germline CDR1 and CDR2 sequences are GTSNPN and SVGIG (reference sequence). The CDR3 covers 11 residues. In nucleotides, the CDR3 is TGTGCCTGGGCCAGTACAGATACGCAGTATTTT. This gives the protein CAWASTDTQYF.

The genes are TRBV6-5 and TRBJ1-4; D possibly corresponds to TRBD1 (5 bases). Germline V gene sequence: CDR1 MNHEY, CDR2 SVGAGI. The V end was cut by 9 bases, the J end by 0 bases, with 14 bases between. This CDR3 is 15 amino acids long. The chain's CDR3 is CASSITGATNEKLFF. Here the CDR3 DNA reads TGTGCCAGTAGTATAACGGGGGCAACTAATGAAAAACTGTTTTTT.

This clone was observed a single time. The chain couples TRBV14 to TRBJ1-1; maybe TRBD1 (5 bases). Germline V lookup: CDR1 SGHDN, CDR2 FVKESK. V gave up 3 bases and J gave up 0 bases, with 8 bases separating them. The CDR3 length is 14 residues. CDR3 residues: CASSHAGLNTEAFF. In DNA, the CDR3 is TGTGCCAGCAGCCATGCAGGGTTGAACACTGAAGCTTTCTTT.

The V call is TRBV24-1, the J call TRBJ1-2; 9 bases are a match to TRBD1. The CDR3 length is 15 residues. V dropped 4 bases and J dropped 4; count of bases not matched to a gene: 6. Germline CDR1 KGHDR, CDR2 SFDVKD. CDR3 amino acids: CATSEPDRGIYGYTF. In DNA, the CDR3 is TGTGCCACCAGTGAACCGGACAGGGGCATCTATGGCTACACCTTC.